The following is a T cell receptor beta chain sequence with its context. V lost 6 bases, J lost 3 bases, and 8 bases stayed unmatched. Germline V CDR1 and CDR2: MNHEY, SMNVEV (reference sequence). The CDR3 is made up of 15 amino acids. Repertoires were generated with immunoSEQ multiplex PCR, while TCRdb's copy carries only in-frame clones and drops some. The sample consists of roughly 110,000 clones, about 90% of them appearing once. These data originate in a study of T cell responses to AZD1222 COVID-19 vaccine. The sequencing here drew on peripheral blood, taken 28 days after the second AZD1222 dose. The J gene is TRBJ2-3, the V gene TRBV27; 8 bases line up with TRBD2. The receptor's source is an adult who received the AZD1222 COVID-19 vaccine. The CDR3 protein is CASSRRAGATDTQYF. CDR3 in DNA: TGTGCCAGCAGCCGGAGAGCGGGAGCGACAGATACGCAGTATTTT.